A single sample gave rise to the 8 T cell receptor beta chains below, sequenced in a study of T-cell reconstitution after alpha-beta-depleted transplantation in children. Unique molecular identifiers were incorporated into the prepared TCRbeta library. TCRdb passed the PCR reads through MiXCR, listing each CDR3 protein once. This table has 65,000 to 90,000 distinct CDR3 sequences, around 9.9% appearing once. The source material was PBMCs, sampled before TCRalphabeta/CD19-depleted stem cell transplant. These receptors originate from a boy aged 5-17 years with acute myeloid leukemia, due to receive a stem cell transplant.

This clonotype occurred many times. The genes are TRBV6-5 and TRBJ2-1, with 11 positions matching TRBD2. The V and J ends lost 2 bases and 7 bases, in that order; junction bases with no gene match: 4. Germline CDR1 and CDR2: MNHEY and SVGAGI. The CDR3 has 15 amino acids. CDR3 in amino acids: CASSYPSGGPNEQFF. Here the CDR3 DNA reads TGTGCCAGCAGTTACCCTAGCGGGGGGCCAAATGAGCAGTTCTTC.

This clonotype came up many times. The chain links TRBV7-7 to TRBJ2-3; tentative D call: TRBD2 (6 bases). The CDR3 contains 16 residues. Trimming cost V 0 bases and J 0 bases, with 10 bases left between them. Per the germline V gene, CDR1 is SSHAT and CDR2 is FNYEAQ (reference sequence). The CDR3 sequence: CASSLAGGASTDTQYF. The CDR3 DNA sequence: TGTGCCAGCAGCTTAGCTGGAGGGGCTAGCACAGATACGCAGTATTTT.

This chain joins TRBV6-1 and TRBJ2-1; 16 nucleotides agree with TRBD2. The CDR3 consists of 21 residues. The germline V gene encodes CDR1 MNHNS and CDR2 SASEGT. The trim removed 5 bases at V and 2 bases at J, leaving 15 bases unmatched. DNA for the CDR3: TGTGCCAGCAGTCGTGGTTCCGCCGGGACTAGCGGGGGGGTAGCCTACAATGAGCAGTTCTTC. Protein: CASSRGSAGTSGGVAYNEQFF.

This clonotype was recorded at least ten times. V and J are TRBV5-1 and TRBJ1-5; D ambiguous. Trimming left V 2 bases short and J 0 bases short, with 9 bases between. The CDR3 consists of 15 residues. The germline CDR1 and CDR2 sequences are SGHRS and YFSETQ. The CDR3 protein is CASSLQPNSNQPQHF. Written as DNA, the CDR3 is TGCGCCAGCAGCTTACAGCCGAATAGCAATCAGCCCCAGCATTTT.

This clonotype came up many times. The V gene is TRBV7-2, the J gene TRBJ2-1, with D perhaps matching TRBD1 (6 bases). V was clipped by 1 base and J by 4 bases, with 20 bases between them. This CDR3 has 18 residues. Germline-derived CDR1 and CDR2 are SGHTA and FQGNSA. The chain's CDR3 is CASSLGLLGGPVYNEQFF. The CDR3 coding sequence is TGTGCCAGCAGCTTAGGGCTCTTAGGGGGACCAGTGTACAATGAGCAGTTCTTC.

The CDR3 DNA reads TGTGCCAGCTCACCACAAAGCTCGGGAGCCAAAAACATTCAGTACTTC. It codes for CASSPQSSGAKNIQYF. This rearrangement joins TRBV18 to TRBJ2-4; D is ambiguous. V was shortened by 1 base and J by 0 bases, with 10 bases between the two germline ends. The CDR3 is made up of 16 amino acids. CDR1 is KGHSH, CDR2 LQKENI, per germline.

This clonotype has a count of ten or more. V gene TRBV7-3 combines with J gene TRBJ2-3, with D maybe TRBD2 (5 bases). This CDR3 is built from 14 residues. Germline V CDR1 and CDR2: SGHTA, FQGTGA. V lost 3 bases and J 1 base, leaving 8 bases between the germline ends. The CDR3 nucleotides read TGTGCCAGCAGCTTGAGAGCGGGCACAGATACGCAGTATTTT. As protein: CASSLRAGTDTQYF. Filled out from reference TRBV7-3 and TRBJ2-3, the complete variable domain reads GAGVSQTPSNKVTEKGKYVELRCDPISGHTALYWYRQSLGQGPEFLIYFQGTGAADDSGLPNDRFFAVRPEGSVSTLKIQRTERGDSAVYLCASSLRAGTDTQYFGPGTRLTVL.

This clonotype occurred many times. The chain uses TRBV15 and TRBJ2-1; 9 nucleotides line up with TRBD2. The V gene's germline CDR1 is LNHNV and CDR2 YYDKDF (reference sequence). V trimming: 0 bases; J trimming: 6 bases; junction bases outside the gene matches: 6. The CDR3 totals 16 residues. Written as DNA, the CDR3 is TGTGCCACCAGCAGAGACGCGGGAGGGCCCATCAATGAGCAGTTCTTC. Protein: CATSRDAGGPINEQFF.